This T cell receptor (beta chain) stems from a study of blood T cell repertoires in COVID-19. Background on the study: The samples span acute and convalescent COVID-19 from the United States, Italy and Spain. PBMCs, B-cell-depleted T cells, or T cells provided the cDNA or gDNA that made up the material.

Trimming took 6 bases from V and 7 from J; bases not matched to a gene: 9. This CDR3 contains 16 residues. Germline V CDR1 and CDR2: SNHLY, FYNNEI. As processed by the authors: Researchers report that nucleated cell counts were estimated from reference gene primer amplification. Clones were sequenced by immunoSEQ multiplex PCR, and TCRdb holds only the in-frame ones, with some missing. V and J calls and clone size are those listed in that table; D and trimming were worked out from the DNA. The data show some 120,000 clones, roughly 83% seen once. The table lists this clone with a count of one. This clonotype was obtained from a human donor in a cohort sampled during active COVID-19. The V call is TRBV2, the J call TRBJ2-1; 13 nucleotides line up with TRBD2. The sample was peripheral blood. CDR3 loop: CASRLGLAGVWNEQFF. CDR3 nucleotides: TGTGCCAGCAGGCTCGGACTAGCGGGAGTATGGAATGAGCAGTTCTTC.